This is a list of T cell receptor beta chains from one sample in a study of blood T cell repertoires in COVID-19. Sequencing used immunoSEQ multiplex PCR; TCRdb keeps in-frame clones, though not all of them. The profile shows some 150,000 clones, 78% of them singletons. Sequenced sample: PBMCs or T cells enriched from blood (not recorded which). These receptors all come from a woman in her forties or fifties who had recovered from COVID-19. The CDR3 runs from the conserved cysteine through the conserved F or W. D genes are given only for firm matches. Only some rows state a clone size, as once, few, many or a class for expanded clones.

V gene: TRBV11-2
J gene: TRBJ1-4
D gene: NA
clone size: once
CDR3 DNA: TGTGCCAGCAGCTTTAGAGCCGACAGCCCTAATGAAAAACTGTTTTTT
CDR3 protein: CASSFRADSPNEKLFF

V gene: TRBV2
J gene: TRBJ1-2
D gene: TRBD1
clone size: NA
CDR3 DNA: TGTGCCAGCAGTGGGGACAGGGGTCAAGGAGGCTACACCTTC
CDR3 protein: CASSGDRGQGGYTF

V gene: TRBV4-2
J gene: TRBJ1-2
D gene: TRBD1
clone size: once
CDR3 DNA: TGTGCCAGCAGCCAGGGGACAGATAACTATGGCTACACCTTC
CDR3 protein: CASSQGTDNYGYTF

V gene: TRBV5-5
J gene: TRBJ1-3
D gene: TRBD1
clone size: NA
CDR3 DNA: TGTGCCAGCAGCTTGCGACAGGGAGGCAACACCATATATTTT
CDR3 protein: CASSLRQGGNTIYF

V gene: TRBV25-1
J gene: TRBJ2-3
D gene: TRBD1
clone size: NA
CDR3 DNA: TGTGCCAGCAGTGGACCCGACAGGGCTAGCACAGATACGCAGTATTTT
CDR3 protein: CASSGPDRASTDTQYF

V gene: TRBV6-5
J gene: TRBJ1-1
D gene: TRBD1
clone size: many
CDR3 DNA: TGTGCCAGCAGTTACTCATCAGGGGGGAGAGCTTTCTTT
CDR3 protein: CASSYSSGGRAFF

V gene: TRBV28
J gene: TRBJ1-1
D gene: TRBD1
clone size: NA
CDR3 DNA: TGTGCCAGCAGTCGACCACAGGGGGCTTACACTGAAGCTTTCTTT
CDR3 protein: CASSRPQGAYTEAFF

V gene: TRBV9
J gene: TRBJ2-1
D gene: TRBD2
clone size: NA
CDR3 DNA: TGTGCCAGCAGCGTAGGGACTAGCGGGGGGGCCTACAATGAGCAGTTCTTC
CDR3 protein: CASSVGTSGGAYNEQFF

V gene: TRBV24-1
J gene: TRBJ2-2
D gene: TRBD1
clone size: NA
CDR3 DNA: TGTGCCACCAGTGATTCACGGACAGGGTGGGCCGGGGAGCTGTTTTTT
CDR3 protein: CATSDSRTGWAGELFF

V gene: TRBV2
J gene: TRBJ1-4
D gene: TRBD1
clone size: NA
CDR3 DNA: TGTGCCGGAGCCGGGACAGATAATGAAAAACTGTTTTTT
CDR3 protein: CAGAGTDNEKLFF

V gene: TRBV3-1/TRBV3-2
J gene: TRBJ2-1
D gene: NA
clone size: once
CDR3 DNA: TGTGCCAGCAGCCAAGGAGTCAATGAGCAGTTCTTC
CDR3 protein: CASSQGVNEQFF

V gene: TRBV14
J gene: TRBJ2-2
D gene: TRBD1
clone size: NA
CDR3 DNA: TGTGCCAGCAGCCAACCGGCAGACAGGGGACATTACCCCGGGGAGCTGTTTTTT
CDR3 protein: CASSQPADRGHYPGELFF

V gene: TRBV4-1
J gene: TRBJ1-5
D gene: NA
clone size: NA
CDR3 DNA: TGCGCCAGCAGCCATATTACAGGAATTAATCAGCCCCAGCATTTT
CDR3 protein: CASSHITGINQPQHF

V gene: TRBV12-3/TRBV12-4
J gene: TRBJ2-7
D gene: NA
clone size: NA
CDR3 DNA: TGTGCCAGCAGCCTTCTCTACGAGCAGTACTTC
CDR3 protein: CASSLLYEQYF

V gene: TRBV5-4
J gene: TRBJ1-2
D gene: NA
clone size: NA
CDR3 DNA: TGTGCCAGCAGCTTACCGCGGGGGCTGGGAGGCTACACCTTC
CDR3 protein: CASSLPRGLGGYTF

V gene: TRBV11-2
J gene: TRBJ2-1
D gene: TRBD2
clone size: few
CDR3 DNA: TGTGCCAGCAGCTTAGTGGCGGGGGGGAACAATGAGCAGTTCTTC
CDR3 protein: CASSLVAGGNNEQFF

V gene: TRBV2
J gene: TRBJ2-1
D gene: NA
clone size: NA
CDR3 DNA: TGTGCCAGCACCGGAGGGTATGAGCAGTTCTTC
CDR3 protein: CASTGGYEQFF

V gene: TRBV5-1
J gene: TRBJ2-3
D gene: NA
clone size: NA
CDR3 DNA: TGCGCCAGCAGCTTGGTTAGGGGCGGCGGCACAGATACGCAGTATTTT
CDR3 protein: CASSLVRGGGTDTQYF

V gene: TRBV6-5
J gene: TRBJ1-3
D gene: NA
clone size: NA
CDR3 DNA: TGTGCCAGCAGGCGGGACCCAGGGTCCGGAAACACCATATATTTT
CDR3 protein: CASRRDPGSGNTIYF

V gene: TRBV11-1
J gene: TRBJ1-5
D gene: NA
clone size: NA
CDR3 DNA: TGTGCCAGCAGCTTCGGGAGGGATCAGCCCCAGCATTTT
CDR3 protein: CASSFGRDQPQHF

V gene: TRBV5-1
J gene: TRBJ2-7
D gene: NA
clone size: NA
CDR3 DNA: TGCGCCAGCAGCTCAGCCGGGACATACTACGAGCAGTACTTC
CDR3 protein: CASSSAGTYYEQYF

V gene: TRBV6-4
J gene: TRBJ1-1
D gene: NA
clone size: NA
CDR3 DNA: TGTGCCAGCAGTGTGCAGATCAACACTGAAGCTTTCTTT
CDR3 protein: CASSVQINTEAFF

V gene: TRBV5-4
J gene: TRBJ1-1
D gene: NA
clone size: NA
CDR3 DNA: TGTGCCAGCACCTTGAGAGGGGGGGGTGAAGCTTTCTTT
CDR3 protein: CASTLRGGGEAFF

V gene: TRBV21-1
J gene: TRBJ1-6
D gene: NA
clone size: NA
CDR3 DNA: TGTGCCAGCAGCGTCCGACAGGTTCATAATTCACCCCTCCACTTT
CDR3 protein: CASSVRQVHNSPLHF

V gene: TRBV2
J gene: TRBJ1-4
D gene: NA
clone size: NA
CDR3 DNA: TGTGCCAGCAGGGGGGGTTATAATGAAAAACTGTTTTTT
CDR3 protein: CASRGGYNEKLFF

V gene: TRBV28
J gene: TRBJ2-5
D gene: TRBD2
clone size: NA
CDR3 DNA: TGTGCCAGCAGTTTATTTGGGACTACTCTCCGGGAGACCCAGTACTTC
CDR3 protein: CASSLFGTTLRETQYF

V gene: TRBV19
J gene: TRBJ1-6
D gene: NA
clone size: many
CDR3 DNA: TGTGCCAGTAGTATAATTGGAGCTGGAGAGTCACCCCTCCACTTT
CDR3 protein: CASSIIGAGESPLHF

V gene: TRBV7-2
J gene: TRBJ2-3
D gene: NA
clone size: NA
CDR3 DNA: TGTGCCAGCAGCTTAGAATACTTACGCACAGATACGCAGTATTTT
CDR3 protein: CASSLEYLRTDTQYF

V gene: TRBV5-1
J gene: TRBJ1-5
D gene: NA
clone size: few
CDR3 DNA: TGCGCCAGCAGCCTGACAACAGGAAGCAATCAGCCCCAGCATTTT
CDR3 protein: CASSLTTGSNQPQHF

V gene: TRBV2
J gene: TRBJ2-3
D gene: TRBD1
clone size: NA
CDR3 DNA: TGTGCCAGCAGTGGTAACGGGCGGACAGGCCTCTTT
CDR3 protein: CASSGNGRTGLF

V gene: TRBV2
J gene: TRBJ1-5
D gene: TRBD1
clone size: few
CDR3 DNA: TGTGCCAGCAGAGACGACAGGGGCTTCGGTCAGCCCCAGCATTTT
CDR3 protein: CASRDDRGFGQPQHF

V gene: TRBV3-1/TRBV3-2
J gene: TRBJ1-1
D gene: NA
clone size: NA
CDR3 DNA: TGTGCCAGCAGCCAAGGAACACTAGAAGCTTTCTTT
CDR3 protein: CASSQGTLEAFF

V gene: TRBV5-4
J gene: TRBJ2-1
D gene: NA
clone size: few
CDR3 DNA: TGTGCCAGCAGCTTGCAGGGGCGCAATGAGCAGTTCTTC
CDR3 protein: CASSLQGRNEQFF

V gene: TRBV9
J gene: TRBJ1-1
D gene: TRBD1
clone size: NA
CDR3 DNA: TGTGCCAGCAGCGTAGCCGAACAGGGGGGCACTGAAGCTTTCTTT
CDR3 protein: CASSVAEQGGTEAFF

V gene: TRBV5-4
J gene: TRBJ1-3
D gene: TRBD1
clone size: NA
CDR3 DNA: TGTGCCAGCAGCTTCATCCCGGAGGACAGGGTCGGGAACACCATATATTTT
CDR3 protein: CASSFIPEDRVGNTIYF

V gene: TRBV3-1/TRBV3-2
J gene: TRBJ1-6
D gene: NA
clone size: NA
CDR3 DNA: TGTGCCAGCAGACCCACGGCGGGAGGTTCACCCCTCCACTTT
CDR3 protein: CASRPTAGGSPLHF

V gene: TRBV7-3
J gene: TRBJ2-3
D gene: TRBD2
clone size: NA
CDR3 DNA: TGTGCCAGCAGCTCCGCTAGCGGGGATACGCAGTATTTT
CDR3 protein: CASSSASGDTQYF

V gene: TRBV28
J gene: TRBJ2-3
D gene: TRBD2
clone size: once
CDR3 DNA: TGTGCCAGCGGGGGCGGGGGGGCCGCGACAGATACGCAGTATTTT
CDR3 protein: CASGGGGAATDTQYF

V gene: TRBV21-1
J gene: TRBJ2-4
D gene: NA
clone size: NA
CDR3 DNA: TGTGCCAGTGAATTCGGGACAGTGGGATATGATTTGATGAAAAACATTCAGTACTTC
CDR3 protein: CASEFGTVGYDLMKNIQYF

V gene: TRBV6-5
J gene: TRBJ1-1
D gene: NA
clone size: NA
CDR3 DNA: TGTGCCAGCAACTACAGGGACGGGTACACTGAAGCTTTCTTT
CDR3 protein: CASNYRDGYTEAFF

V gene: TRBV6-5
J gene: TRBJ1-1
D gene: NA
clone size: NA
CDR3 DNA: TGTGCCAGCAGCCCCCGTGGGGGGAAAGCTTTCTTT
CDR3 protein: CASSPRGGKAFF

V gene: TRBV5-1
J gene: TRBJ2-3
D gene: TRBD2
clone size: NA
CDR3 DNA: TGCGCCAGCAGCCCCCTAGGACTAGCGGGGGGATTAGATACGCAGTATTTT
CDR3 protein: CASSPLGLAGGLDTQYF